This T cell receptor beta chain was documented in a study of T cell changes during pregnancy in multiple sclerosis. Assay used: immunoSEQ multiplex PCR; TCRdb lists only in-frame clones, some missing. The data show around 34,000 clones, roughly 88% seen once. The CDR3 has 14 residues. Germline CDR1 reads LNHDA; CDR2 reads SQIVND (reference sequence). V was shortened by 2 bases and J by 1 base, with 8 bases between the two germline ends. This clone is labeled as medium-sized. V gene TRBV19 combines with J gene TRBJ1-1; unclear D gene. Sequencing was performed on CD8+ T cells from peripheral blood mononuclear cells, taken after pregnancy. This TCR derives from a female donor with multiple sclerosis, enrolled in a pregnancy study. The CDR3 protein is CASSIHQKNTEAFF. The CDR3 DNA sequence: TGTGCCAGTAGTATACATCAGAAGAACACTGAAGCTTTCTTT. The variable domain in full, with the rest retrieved from reference TRBV19 and TRBJ1-1, is DGGITQSPKYLFRKEGQNVTLSCEQNLNHDAMYWYRQDPGQGLRLIYYSQIVNDFQKGDIAEGYSVSREKKESFPLTVTSAQKNPTAFYLCASSIHQKNTEAFFGQGTRLTVV.